This T cell receptor beta chain was found in a study of cytomegalovirus exposure and HLA in healthy donors. Study details: Sequencing of some 190 million T cells in an earlier analysis found 95 million to 120 million unique TCR beta sequences. Study-wide results and limits: At a 0.05 false discovery rate, a later analysis found 18,000 or so TCR beta sequences to be associated with HLA alleles. The majority of CMV-associated TCR beta chains were reported as apparently HLA-restricted in a later analysis.

As to this clone: Its target is unknown.

PCR primers comprised 60 Vbeta and 13 Jbeta primers. Libraries were prepared by immunoSEQ multiplex PCR; TCRdb keeps only in-frame clonotypes and omits some of them. The sample has some 130,000 clones; about 70% are singletons. The germline V gene encodes CDR1 SGHRS and CDR2 YFSETQ. The CDR3 has 16 residues. The V gene lost 4 bases and the J gene lost 4 bases, with 18 bases spanning the gap. Sequencing was done on a sample of PBMCs. This chain connects TRBV5-1 to TRBJ2-1; TRBD2 is a possible D gene (5 bases). The sequence was collected from a man aged 35 to 55 in good health and CMV-seronegative. The CDR3 here is CASSPISGSFYNEQFF. The CDR3 DNA follows: TGCGCCAGCAGCCCAATCTCGGGATCCTTTTACAATGAGCAGTTCTTC.